These 14 T cell receptor beta chains were all obtained from the same sample, sequenced in a study of T cells in tuberculosis. Profiled with immunoSEQ multiplex PCR; TCRdb holds only in-frame clones, not every one. Here the sample spans 88,000 or so clones, about nine tenths being singletons. Thawed, overnight-rested PBMC were stained with GMM-loaded CD1B tetramer, viability dye and anti-CD3, then sorted. The lipid loaded on the CD1B tetramers was C32 glucose monomycolate from Rhodococcus equi. The sample comprised CD1b-GMM tetramer-negative cells sorted from PBMCs. These receptors all stem from an adult woman with latent tuberculosis.

This clone was seen a few times. This chain links TRBV6-1 with TRBJ2-4, with 11 positions matching TRBD2. Per germline, CDR1 MNHNS and CDR2 SASEGT. Trimming removed 2 bases from V and 6 bases from J; junction bases left unmatched: 12. This CDR3 has 18 residues. The CDR3 reads CASSEMVAGGHKLNIQYF. DNA of the CDR3: TGTGCCAGCAGTGAAATGGTAGCGGGGGGGCATAAGTTAAACATTCAGTACTTC.

The rearrangement joins TRBV2 to TRBJ2-1, with TRBD2 matching over 11 bases. V dropped 5 bases and J dropped 1; count of bases not matched to a gene: 4. The CDR3 is 16 amino acids. Germline V gives CDR1 SNHLY, CDR2 FYNNEI. DNA of the CDR3: TGTGCCAGCAGTCACCGGACTAGCGGGTCCTACAATGAGCAGTTCTTC. Translating it yields CASSHRTSGSYNEQFF.

V is TRBV18 and J is TRBJ2-7, with no clear D. Germline lookup yields CDR1 KGHSH and CDR2 LQKENI. The CDR3 length is 13 residues. Trimming took off 5 bases at V and 7 bases at J, with 15 bases between the two ends. In DNA, the CDR3 is TGTGCCAGCTCATGGGATCGCTCTGGGGAGCAGTACGTC. Its protein is CASSWDRSGEQYV.

The chain joins TRBV5-1 to TRBJ1-1; tentative D call: TRBD1 (5 bases). The CDR3 is 14 residues long. V lost 4 bases and J lost 5, with 15 bases in between. The V gene's germline CDR1 is SGHRS and CDR2 YFSETQ. CDR3 region: CASSQVSGGTEAFF. The CDR3 coding sequence is TGCGCCAGCAGCCAAGTGAGCGGGGGAACTGAAGCTTTCTTT. Looking up the rest from reference TRBV5-1 and TRBJ1-1 gives the full variable domain: KAGVTQTPRYLIKTRGQQVTLSCSPISGHRSVSWYQQTPGQGLQFLFEYFSETQRNKGNFPGRFSGRQFSNSRSEMNVSTLELGDSALYLCASSQVSGGTEAFFGQGTRLTVV.

V and J are TRBV27 and TRBJ2-1, with 11 bases matching TRBD2. V was pared by 0 bases and J by 1 base, with 8 bases of the junction left unmatched. Germline CDR1 and CDR2: MNHEY and SMNVEV (reference sequence). The CDR3 loop spans 19 amino acids. The CDR3 coding sequence is TGTGCCAGCAGTTTATCAGCGGGGGTAGCGGGGGGGTCCTACAATGAGCAGTTCTTC. Translating it yields CASSLSAGVAGGSYNEQFF.

The chain has TRBV6-5 and TRBJ1-4; 7 nucleotides agree with TRBD1. The germline gives CDR1 MNHEY, CDR2 SVGAGI. This CDR3 contains 12 residues. V lost 8 bases, J lost 10 bases, and 7 bases stayed unmatched. CDR3 residues: CASGDSGGKLFF. CDR3 DNA: TGTGCCAGCGGAGATTCAGGGGGAAAACTGTTTTTT.

This chain joins TRBV30 and TRBJ1-5; no definite D call. V was pared by 2 bases and J by 0 bases, with 5 bases between. This CDR3 is 13 amino acids long. Germline V CDR1 and CDR2: GTSNPN, SVGIG (reference sequence). As DNA, the CDR3 is TGTGCCTGGAGTCAGGATAGCAATCAGCCCCAGCATTTT. It specifies CAWSQDSNQPQHF. Full variable domain (outside the CDR3, taken from reference TRBV30 and TRBJ1-5): SQTIHQWPATLVQPVGSPLSLECTVEGTSNPNLYWYRQAAGRGLQLLFYSVGIGQISSEVPQNLSASRPQDRQFILSSKKLLLSDSGFYLCAWSQDSNQPQHFGDGTRLSIL.

The V and J genes are TRBV12-5 and TRBJ1-2; 7 nucleotides align to TRBD1. Germline V gives CDR1 LGHNT, CDR2 FRNRAP. The CDR3 is made up of 15 amino acids. V was clipped by 1 base and J by 2 bases; unmatched bases: 4. This chain's CDR3 is CASGLDPTGNYGYTF. The DNA of the CDR3 is TGTGCTAGTGGTTTGGACCCGACAGGGAACTATGGCTACACCTTC.

V gene TRBV10-3 combines with J gene TRBJ1-3; no reliable D call. V was pared by 7 bases and J by 2 bases, with 9 bases between. Germline V CDR1 and CDR2: ENHRY, SYGVKD. The CDR3 has 13 amino acids. CDR3 loop: CAIKRHTGNTIYF. The CDR3 bases are TGTGCCATCAAAAGACATACTGGAAACACCATATATTTT.

The CDR3 spells CASSPLTSSGGSSEQFF. In DNA, the CDR3 is TGTGCCAGCTCACCACTTACTTCTAGCGGGGGGAGCAGTGAGCAGTTCTTC. The V call is TRBV18, the J call TRBJ2-1; 11 bases match TRBD2. Looked up from germline, CDR1 is KGHSH and CDR2 is LQKENI. This CDR3 region has 17 residues. The V and J ends lost 1 base and 9 bases, in that order; junction bases with no gene match: 11.

The chain couples TRBV19 to TRBJ1-6, with unresolved D. Germline CDR1 LNHDA, CDR2 SQIVND (reference sequence). This CDR3 has 16 amino acids. V gave up 8 bases and J gave up 3 bases, with 17 bases separating them. This CDR3 reads CASGEGGGGYNSPLHF. The DNA of the CDR3 is TGTGCCAGTGGGGAGGGAGGAGGCGGCTATAATTCACCCCTCCACTTT.

This clone was observed once. The chain joins TRBV19 to TRBJ1-1; no reliable D call. CDR1 is LNHDA and CDR2 is SQIVND in the germline V gene (reference sequence). V was cut by 5 bases and J by 4 bases, with 14 bases left in between. The CDR3 spans 14 residues. DNA for the CDR3: TGTGCCAGTAGTCCCTCCCCCTTGAGCACTGAAGCTTTCTTT. It codes for CASSPSPLSTEAFF.

CDR3 nucleotide sequence: TGCGCCAGCAGCTGGGGGGACAGGCCCGCAACTAATGAAAAACTGTTTTTT. This sequence encodes CASSWGDRPATNEKLFF. The V call is TRBV5-1, the J call TRBJ1-4; 8 bases align to TRBD1. Germline CDR1 and CDR2: SGHRS and YFSETQ. The CDR3 spans 17 residues. After removal of 3 bases from V and 0 bases from J, the junction contained 7 bases not matched to a gene.

This chain links TRBV7-2 with TRBJ2-1; 8 bases map to TRBD2. Losses at the gene ends were 2 bases for V and 3 bases for J; bases not matched to a gene: 12. This CDR3 contains 18 residues. The germline V gene encodes CDR1 SGHTA and CDR2 FQGNSA. The CDR3: CASSLYVSGGRGYNEQFF. The CDR3 nucleotides are TGTGCCAGCAGCTTATATGTCTCGGGGGGGCGGGGCTACAATGAGCAGTTCTTC.